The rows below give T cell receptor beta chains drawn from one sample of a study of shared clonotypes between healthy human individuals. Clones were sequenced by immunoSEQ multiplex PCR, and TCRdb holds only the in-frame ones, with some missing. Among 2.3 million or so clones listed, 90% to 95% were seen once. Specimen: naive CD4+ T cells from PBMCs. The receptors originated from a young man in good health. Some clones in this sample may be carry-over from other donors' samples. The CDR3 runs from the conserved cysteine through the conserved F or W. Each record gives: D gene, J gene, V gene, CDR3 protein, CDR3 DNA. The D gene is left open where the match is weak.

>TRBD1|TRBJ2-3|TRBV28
CASGGQGKAQYF
TGTGCCAGTGGGGGACAGGGTAAAGCGCAGTATTTT
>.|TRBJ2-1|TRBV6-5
CASRGLQDNEQFF
TGTGCCAGCAGAGGGCTGCAGGACAATGAGCAGTTCTTC
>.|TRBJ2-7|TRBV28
CASSHPDRQQYF
TGTGCCAGCAGTCACCCGGACAGACAACAGTACTTC
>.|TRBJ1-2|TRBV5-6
CASSSPLSGEDGYTF
TGTGCCAGCAGCTCGCCTCTGAGTGGGGAGGATGGCTACACCTTC
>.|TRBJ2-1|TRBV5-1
CASSPAPSYNEQFF
TGCGCCAGCAGCCCCGCCCCGTCCTACAATGAGCAGTTCTTC
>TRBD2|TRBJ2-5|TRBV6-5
CASSYSTGLGETQYF
TGTGCCAGCAGTTACTCGACTGGACTAGGGGAGACCCAGTACTTC
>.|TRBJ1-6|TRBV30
CAWSVGQPNSPLHF
TGTGCCTGGAGTGTTGGACAGCCTAATTCACCCCTCCACTTT
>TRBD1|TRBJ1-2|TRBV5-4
CASSLSGWDRDYGYTF
TGTGCCAGCAGCTTGAGCGGGTGGGACAGGGACTATGGCTACACCTTC
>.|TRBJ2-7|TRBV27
CASSRGPTSYEQYF
TGTGCCAGCAGTCGGGGTCCCACCTCCTACGAGCAGTACTTC
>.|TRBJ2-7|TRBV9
CASSVATSGTYEQYF
TGTGCCAGCAGCGTAGCTACTTCGGGGACTTACGAGCAGTACTTC
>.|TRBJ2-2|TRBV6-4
CASSGQNTGELFF
TGTGCCAGCAGTGGACAGAACACCGGGGAGCTGTTTTTT
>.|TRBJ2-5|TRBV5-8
CASSLFWGEETQYF
TGTGCCAGCAGCTTGTTCTGGGGGGAAGAGACCCAGTACTTC
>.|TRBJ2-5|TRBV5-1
CASSLSAVQETQYF
TGCGCCAGCAGCTTGTCAGCGGTCCAAGAGACCCAGTACTTC